These 24 T cell receptor beta chains originate from one sample sequenced in a study of T-cell reconstitution after alpha-beta-depleted transplantation in children. Unique molecular identifiers were used to barcode this TCRbeta library. Each CDR3 protein is one row after TCRdb ran MiXCR on the PCR reads. The sample lists under 300,000 distinct CDR3 sequences, around 10% occurring once. The material sequenced was peripheral blood, taken 180 days after TCRalphabeta/CD19-depleted stem cell transplant. The receptors originated from a male patient aged 2 to 10 who had a stem cell transplant for chronic granulomatous disease, so the T cells may come from the graft donor.

Concerning this clonotype: A much larger clone differs by one base, so this may be a read error. This rearrangement joins TRBV4-2 to TRBJ2-5, with D tentatively TRBD1 or TRBD2 (5 bases each). The CDR3 runs 17 residues. Per germline, CDR1 LGHNA and CDR2 YNFKEQ. The CDR3 protein is CASSRDHRRTLQEPQYF. CDR3 coding DNA: TGTGCCAGCAGCCGGGACCACCGGCGGACTCTCCAAGAGCCCCAGTACTTC.

In its sample, this clonotype was seen many times. The chain joins TRBV5-5 to TRBJ1-5; D is possibly TRBD1 (6 bases). The CDR3 length is 16 residues. Germline V lookup: CDR1 SGHKS, CDR2 YYEKEE (reference sequence). The V gene lost 4 bases and the J gene lost 2 bases, with 16 bases spanning the gap. In DNA form, the CDR3 reads TGTGCCAGCAGCCTTGGACAGACCGGGGGCAATCAGCCCCAGCATTTT. The encoded protein is CASSLGQTGGNQPQHF.

This clonotype appeared many times. The chain links TRBV20-1 to TRBJ2-1; D gene ambiguous. The germline V gene encodes CDR1 DFQATT and CDR2 SNEGSKA (reference sequence). V lost 0 bases and J 6 bases, leaving 9 bases between the germline ends. This CDR3 is built from 13 residues. Written as DNA, the CDR3 is TGCAGTGCTAGAGATCAGACGACCAATGAGCAGTTCTTC. Protein product: CSARDQTTNEQFF.

This clonotype was recorded many times. The rearrangement joins TRBV12-3 or TRBV12-4 to TRBJ2-7; 7 positions agree with TRBD1. The CDR3 consists of 15 residues. After removal of 4 bases from V and 11 bases from J, the junction contained 17 bases not matched to a gene. The CDR3 loop is CASSSGSWGTGVKYF. CDR3 coding DNA: TGTGCCAGCAGTTCTGGCTCCTGGGGAACAGGGGTTAAGTACTTC.

V gene TRBV20-1 combines with J gene TRBJ2-1, with 9 nucleotides matching TRBD2. With V trimmed by 6 bases and J by 0 bases, 12 bases remained unmatched. The V gene's germline CDR1 is DFQATT and CDR2 SNEGSKA (reference sequence). CDR3 length: 17 residues. The CDR3 DNA is TGCAGTGCCTATGACATTAGCGGGGGAATCTCCTACAATGAGCAGTTCTTC. Its translation is CSAYDISGGISYNEQFF.

Ten or more counts support this clonotype. The rearrangement joins TRBV20-1 to TRBJ2-5, with 9 bases lining up with TRBD1. V gave up 5 bases and J gave up 4 bases; unmatched junction bases: 2. Germline CDR1 reads DFQATT; CDR2 reads SNEGSKA (reference sequence). The CDR3 consists of 12 residues. CDR3 coding DNA: TGCAGTGCTCTGACAGGGGGAGAGACCCAGTACTTC. It is translated as CSALTGGETQYF.

The CDR3 nucleotides read TGTGCCAGCAGCTTAGCAGGGGGACAGGGGTCCTACGAGCAGTACTTC. Translating it yields CASSLAGGQGSYEQYF. The chain combines TRBV7-6 with TRBJ2-7, with 10 bases fitting TRBD1. V shed 0 bases and J 1 base; nucleotides not matched to a gene: 3. Germline values: CDR1 SGHVS, CDR2 FNYEAQ. The CDR3 length is 16 residues.

This clonotype appeared a few times. The chain is built from TRBV20-1 and TRBJ2-7, with 8 bases fitting TRBD1. Germline V lookup: CDR1 DFQATT, CDR2 SNEGSKA (reference sequence). The CDR3 is 13 residues long. With V trimmed by 5 bases and J by 4 bases, 7 bases remained unmatched. CDR3 residues: CSAENDRGYEQYF. In DNA form, the CDR3 reads TGCAGTGCTGAAAATGACAGGGGTTACGAGCAGTACTTC.

This clonotype was counted a single time. This chain uses TRBV20-1 with TRBJ2-3; D not certain. Trimming left V 6 bases short and J 6 bases short, with 10 bases between. The CDR3 sequence is 11 residues long. From germline, CDR1 is DFQATT and CDR2 SNEGSKA (reference sequence). The CDR3 spells CSATLVDTQYF. The CDR3 nucleotides are TGCAGTGCAACCCTGGTGGATACGCAGTATTTT.

For this clonotype: This sequence may be a read error, since a much larger clone differs from it by one base. V is TRBV19 and J is TRBJ2-1; 7 bases are shared with TRBD2. CDR3 length: 15 amino acids. The germline CDR1 and CDR2 sequences are LNHDA and SQIVND (reference sequence). CDR3 nucleotides: TGTGCCACTAGTATGGGCGGGAGCTCCTACAATGAGCAGTTCTTC. Translating gives CATSMGGSSYNEQFF.

This clonotype has at least ten counts. V and J are TRBV20-1 and TRBJ2-5; TRBD1 or TRBD2 may be the D gene (5 bases each). The CDR3 sequence is 11 residues long. Germline V gives CDR1 DFQATT, CDR2 SNEGSKA (reference sequence). Trimming took 6 bases from V and 5 from J, leaving 10 bases between them. The DNA of the CDR3 is TGCAGTGCAAGGGACGTGGAGACCCAGTACTTC. It yields the protein CSARDVETQYF.

The CDR3 loop is CASSLRGNGNTIYF. The CDR3 coding sequence is TGTGCCAGCAGTTTAAGAGGGAATGGAAACACCATATATTTT. The chain couples TRBV12-3 or TRBV12-4 to TRBJ1-3; D unresolved. Deletions cut 2 bases from V and 3 bases from J, with 8 bases between. This CDR3 has 14 residues.

There are many counts of this clonotype. The chain combines TRBV7-6 with TRBJ2-1, with TRBD2 identical over 7 bases. The germline CDR1 and CDR2 sequences are SGHVS and FNYEAQ. Trimming removed 3 bases from V and 0 bases from J; junction bases left unmatched: 8. The CDR3 has 17 residues. The CDR3 spells CASSFLVGRSSYNEQFF. The CDR3 DNA follows: TGTGCCAGCAGCTTTCTGGTCGGGAGGAGCTCCTACAATGAGCAGTTCTTC. The full variable domain, completed using reference TRBV7-6 and TRBJ2-1, is GAGVSQSPRYKVTKRGQDVALRCDPISGHVSLYWYRQALGQGPEFLTYFNYEAQQDKSGLPNDRFSAERPEGSISTLTIQRTEQRDSAMYRCASSFLVGRSSYNEQFFGPGTRLTVL.

At least ten counts were recorded for this clonotype. The V and J genes are TRBV5-1 and TRBJ2-1; perhaps TRBD2 as D (6 bases). The V gene's germline CDR1 is SGHRS and CDR2 YFSETQ. V dropped 5 bases and J dropped 7 bases, with 16 bases sitting between them. The CDR3 spans 14 residues. CDR3: CASRPDGGRNEQFF. In nucleotides, the CDR3 is TGCGCCAGCAGGCCTGACGGGGGTAGAAATGAGCAGTTCTTC.

This clonotype appeared a few times. The V call is TRBV20-1, the J call TRBJ2-7, with 9 bases aligning to TRBD2. The CDR3 is 15 amino acids. The junction had 15 bases not matched to a gene; V was cut back by 6 bases and J by 6 bases. Looked up from germline, CDR1 is DFQATT and CDR2 is SNEGSKA (reference sequence). Written as DNA, the CDR3 is TGCAGTGCAAAGAATAGCGGGGGAGGGCTTGGCGAGCAGTACTTC. Translating gives CSAKNSGGGLGEQYF.

This clonotype was picked up many times. The chain joins TRBV20-1 to TRBJ2-2; possible D gene TRBD2, 6 bases. The germline V gene has CDR1 DFQATT and CDR2 SNEGSKA (reference sequence). This CDR3 is 14 amino acids long. The V end was cut by 6 bases, the J end by 6 bases, with 17 bases between. CDR3 in DNA: TGCAGTGCCTCTAGGGGAAGCGGGCCCGGGGAGCTGTTTTTT. This gives the protein CSASRGSGPGELFF.

Regarding this clonotype: One base away lies a much larger clone, so this may be a sequencing read error. The genes are TRBV28 and TRBJ1-5, with D perhaps matching TRBD1 (5 bases). The length of the CDR3 is 17 residues. Germline V lookup: CDR1 MDHEN, CDR2 SYDVKM. CDR3 protein: CASDTPGLRFSSQPQHF. The CDR3 nucleotides read TGTGCCAGCGACACCCCGGGACTTCGATTTAGCAGTCAGCCCCAGCATTTT.

The V gene is TRBV12-3 or TRBV12-4, the J gene TRBJ2-2; 13 positions agree with TRBD2. CDR3 length equals 19 residues. J was trimmed by 5 bases and V by 8 bases; bases with no gene match: 17. The CDR3 bases are TGTGCCAGCGGCGGGGGGCGACTAGCGGGAGGACCGGGGACCGGGGAGCTGTTTTTT. Protein sequence: CASGGGRLAGGPGTGELFF.

This clonotype was detected ten times or more. This sequence joins TRBV15 and TRBJ2-1; D is uncertain. The V gene's germline CDR1 is LNHNV and CDR2 YYDKDF (reference sequence). The CDR3 runs 12 residues. The ends were cut back, 0 bases at V and 3 bases at J, with 0 bases in the middle. The CDR3 region is CATSRDYNEQFF. CDR3 DNA sequence: TGTGCCACCAGCAGAGACTACAATGAGCAGTTCTTC.

This clonotype was picked up many times. The chain has TRBV7-6 and TRBJ2-6, with D perhaps TRBD1 or TRBD2 (6 bases each). The CDR3 consists of 15 residues. Germline CDR1 is SGHVS and CDR2 is FNYEAQ. V dropped 5 bases and J dropped 0 bases, with 8 bases sitting between them. Written as DNA, the CDR3 is TGTGCCAGCAGCCGGGGGCTCTCTGGGGCCAACGTCCTGACTTTC. Its translation: CASSRGLSGANVLTF.

This clonotype showed up many times. The chain uses TRBV11-1 and TRBJ2-2; D is unclear. In germline, CDR1 is SGHAT, CDR2 FQDESV (reference sequence). This CDR3 spans 18 amino acids. The V end was cut by 3 bases, the J end by 4 bases, with 21 bases between. DNA of the CDR3: TGTGCCAGCAGCTTTCGTGGTCACAGACCAGACTTCACCGGGGAGCTGTTTTTT. Protein sequence: CASSFRGHRPDFTGELFF.

Ten or more counts support this clonotype. The rearrangement links TRBV4-1 to TRBJ1-2, with 7 bases lining up with TRBD1. CDR3 length equals 16 residues. V shed 5 bases and J 1 base; nucleotides not matched to a gene: 10. Germline CDR1 reads MGHRA; CDR2 reads YSYEKL. CDR3 bases: TGCGCCAGCAGCGCCATCCCGCCAGGGGGTAACTATGGCTACACCTTC. Its protein product is CASSAIPPGGNYGYTF.

Points on this clonotype: A much larger clone lies one base from this, so it may be a read error. The chain links TRBV6-1 to TRBJ2-1; D perhaps matches TRBD1 (6 bases). V was trimmed by 9 bases and J by 2 bases, leaving 11 bases between them. Looked up from germline, CDR1 is MNHNS and CDR2 is SASEGT. This CDR3 region has 13 residues. CDR3: CASLDRPYNEQFF. Written as DNA, the CDR3 is TGTGCCAGTCTTGACAGGCCCTACAATGAGCAGTTCTTC.

V usage is TRBV7-2 and J usage is TRBJ2-7; D perhaps matches TRBD2 (6 bases). The V end was cut by 2 bases, the J end by 0 bases, with 11 bases between. CDR3 size: 15 residues. Per germline, CDR1 SGHTA and CDR2 FQGNSA. CDR3: CASSLYRGSSYEQYF. The CDR3 DNA sequence: TGTGCCAGCAGCTTATATCGGGGGAGCTCCTACGAGCAGTACTTC.